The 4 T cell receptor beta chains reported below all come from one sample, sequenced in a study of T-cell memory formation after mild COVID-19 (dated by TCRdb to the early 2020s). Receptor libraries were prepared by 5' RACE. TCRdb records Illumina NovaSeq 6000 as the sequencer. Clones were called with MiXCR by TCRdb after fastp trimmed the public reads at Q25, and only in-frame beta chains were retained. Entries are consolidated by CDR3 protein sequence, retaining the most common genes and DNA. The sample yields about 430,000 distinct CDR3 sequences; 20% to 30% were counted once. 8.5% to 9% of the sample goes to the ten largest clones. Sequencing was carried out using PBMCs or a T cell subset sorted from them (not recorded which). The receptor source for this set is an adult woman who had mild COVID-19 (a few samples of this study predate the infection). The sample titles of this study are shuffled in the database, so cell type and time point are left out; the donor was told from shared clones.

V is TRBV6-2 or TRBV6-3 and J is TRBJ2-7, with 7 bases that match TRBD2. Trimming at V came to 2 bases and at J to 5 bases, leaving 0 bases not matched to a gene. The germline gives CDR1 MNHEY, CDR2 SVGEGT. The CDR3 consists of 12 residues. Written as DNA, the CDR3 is TGTGCCAGCAGTTACCGGGGGGACGAGCAGTACTTC. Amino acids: CASSYRGDEQYF.

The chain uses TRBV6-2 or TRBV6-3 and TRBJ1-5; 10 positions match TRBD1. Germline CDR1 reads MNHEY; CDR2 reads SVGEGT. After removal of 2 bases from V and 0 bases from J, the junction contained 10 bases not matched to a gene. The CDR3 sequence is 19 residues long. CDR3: CASSYLRDRGHYSNQPQHF. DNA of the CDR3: TGTGCCAGCAGTTACCTCCGGGACAGGGGCCACTATAGCAATCAGCCCCAGCATTTT.

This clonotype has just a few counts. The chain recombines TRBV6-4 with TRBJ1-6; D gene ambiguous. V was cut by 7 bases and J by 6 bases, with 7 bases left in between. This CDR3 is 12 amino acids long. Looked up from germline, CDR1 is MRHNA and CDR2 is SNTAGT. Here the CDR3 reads CASTPINSPLHF. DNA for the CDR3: TGTGCCAGCACCCCAATTAATTCACCCCTCCACTTT.

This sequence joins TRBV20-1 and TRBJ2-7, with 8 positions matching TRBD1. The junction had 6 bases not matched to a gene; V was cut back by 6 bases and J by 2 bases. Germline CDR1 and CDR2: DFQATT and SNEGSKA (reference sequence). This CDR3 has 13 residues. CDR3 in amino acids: CSAVGQGPYEQYF. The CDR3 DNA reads TGCAGTGCCGTCGGACAGGGCCCCTACGAGCAGTACTTC.